The 8 T cell receptor beta chains in this list originate from one sample, sequenced in a study of tumor-infiltrating lymphocytes in localized non-small cell lung cancer. Only in-frame clones appear in the TCRdb table, and some are missing; sequencing was by immunoSEQ multiplex PCR. The table includes fewer than 20,000 clones, roughly 69% detected once. The sample consisted of lung tumor tissue. These receptors originate from a human donor with non-small cell lung cancer.

V usage is TRBV19 and J usage is TRBJ1-2; no firm D call. The V gene lost 7 bases and the J gene lost 7 bases, with 19 bases spanning the gap. The germline V gene has CDR1 LNHDA and CDR2 SQIVND (reference sequence). CDR3 length: 14 amino acids. In nucleotides, the CDR3 is TGTGCCAGTACCGTCCCAAGGAGAGGGTTTGGCTACACCTTC. Its protein is CASTVPRRGFGYTF.

J is TRBJ2-7 and V is TRBV10-2, with TRBD2 identical over 10 bases. This CDR3 is built from 18 residues. With 10 bases clipped from V and 2 bases from J, the junction kept 20 bases outside the gene matches. Germline V gives CDR1 WSHSY, CDR2 SAAADI. CDR3 nucleotide sequence: TGCGCCACCTTAGACAGGGTTCTAGCGGGAGCGGTAGCCTACGAGCAGTACTTC. It yields the protein CATLDRVLAGAVAYEQYF.

This chain connects TRBV4-2 to TRBJ2-7; D possibly corresponds to TRBD2 (6 bases). This CDR3 region has 15 residues. Trimming pared 1 base from V and 1 base from J, leaving 11 bases between. Germline CDR1 LGHNA, CDR2 YNFKEQ. The DNA for the CDR3 is TGTGCCAGCAGCCAAGCGACCGGACTATCCTACGAGCAGTACTTC. Translating it yields CASSQATGLSYEQYF.

This clone was picked up a small number of times. This chain uses TRBV29-1 with TRBJ2-1; tentatively, D is TRBD1 (5 bases). This CDR3 contains 10 residues. CDR1 is SQVTM, CDR2 ANQGSEA, per germline. V dropped 7 bases and J dropped 9 bases, with 10 bases sitting between them. CDR3 amino acids: CSGRGLEQFF. CDR3 nucleotide sequence: TGCAGCGGTAGGGGTCTTGAGCAGTTCTTC.

The genes are TRBV5-4 and TRBJ1-1, with 9 bases identical to TRBD1. The trim removed 3 bases at V and 5 bases at J, leaving 11 bases unmatched. The CDR3 sequence is 16 residues long. Germline lookup yields CDR1 SGHNT and CDR2 YYREEE (reference sequence). CDR3 amino acids: CASSSTGTGILTEAFF. The CDR3 bases are TGTGCCAGCAGCTCGACCGGGACAGGGATATTGACTGAAGCTTTCTTT.

The chain uses TRBV29-1 and TRBJ2-5; D gene ambiguous. The V gene lost 0 bases and the J gene lost 8 bases, with 7 bases spanning the gap. The CDR3 length is 11 residues. CDR1 is SQVTM, CDR2 ANQGSEA, per germline. The CDR3 region has the DNA TGCAGCGTTGAAGATAGGGTAACCCAGTACTTC. This gives the protein CSVEDRVTQYF.

V is TRBV6-1 and J is TRBJ1-5; possible D gene TRBD1, 5 bases. This CDR3 has 14 residues. Germline V CDR1 and CDR2: MNHNS, SASEGT. Trimming removed 8 bases from V and 10 bases from J, with 21 bases in between. CDR3 in amino acids: CASDGGIGLSPQHF. CDR3 DNA sequence: TGTGCCAGCGACGGGGGGATCGGACTTAGCCCCCAGCATTTT.

The rearrangement joins TRBV6-6 to TRBJ1-5, with TRBD1 as a possible D gene (5 bases). The CDR3 sequence is 12 residues long. Germline lookup yields CDR1 MNHNY and CDR2 SVGAGI (reference sequence). Trimming cost V 10 bases and J 5 bases, with 12 bases left between them. CDR3 loop: CATQLGDQPQHF. CDR3 nucleotides: TGTGCCACTCAGTTAGGGGATCAGCCCCAGCATTTT.